This record looks at one T cell receptor (beta chain) sequence and its context. This clone was found once. No cognate antigen has been identified for it. Base quality data are lacking; no much larger clone is found one base away. These data originate in a study of shared clonotypes between healthy human individuals (TCRdb year 2020). For the wider study: The cohort comprised a couple of women and a few men aged 18 to 49 years. For each donor, CD4 naive and CD4 memory were each run on three plates, CD8 naive on two plates, and CD8 memory on one plate. Between about 0.8 and 9.5 billion PBMCs per donor were obtained by leukapheresis. To estimate repertoire size and how much clonotype sharing occurs between individuals, the study deeply sequenced the blood TCR repertoires of five healthy adults. To increase sequencing depth and limit assay-specific biases, TCR repertoire library preparation and sequencing were carried out by different laboratories using diverse techniques. Findings and caveats that apply to the study as a whole: Clonotypes shared by all four sorted-subset donors showed higher generation probabilities than non-shared clonotypes. Larger estimated clonotype richness was generally found for naive subsets than for memory subsets. Rarefaction of sorted-subset datasets indicated incomplete sequencing despite the large sequencing depth. About 4.5% of naive CD4, around 3.5% of naive CD8, around 2.3% of memory CD4, and 0.4% of memory CD8 clonotypes were shared across a handful of donors. Sampling was restricted to blood, and TCR repertoires in tissues likely differ from the TCR repertoires found in blood. Because the study included a small number of donors, the genetic and exposure-history diversity represented was limited. Pairwise subsampling led to the expectation that sequencing depth would affect the degree of clonotype sharing among donors.

Donors were healthy HIV-negative adults with no recently reported acute infections or vaccinations. Only Caucasian adults living in Nashville, Tennessee, USA were represented among the donors. CD4+ T cells were enriched through magnetic negative selection, after which naive cells were positively selected on CD45RA and the remaining negative fraction served as the memory subset. Blood was collected by leukapheresis, and PBMCs were isolated by Ficoll-Histopaque density gradient centrifugation and then cryopreserved in liquid nitrogen vapor phase. Analytical flow cytometry was used to check the purity and quantity of each magnetically sorted T cell population. Each sorted fraction had its genomic DNA isolated and then quantified by UV absorbance on a Nanodrop 2000c. Using the deep immunoSEQ assay, multiplex PCR amplified TCR CDR3 regions from genomic DNA. Extracted genomic DNA from each cell subset was spread evenly across all wells of several immunoSEQ 96-well plates, with each plate serving as a replicate. Each replicate PCR for sorted subsets received around 0.2 ug genomic DNA, equal to roughly 30,000 T cell genomes. Purified libraries were measured with a Qubit 3.0 fluorometer, size-checked on a Bioanalyzer 2100, and measured again with the KAPA Library Quantification kit. A separate single-read 150-cycle Illumina NextSeq 550 flow cell was used to sequence each immunoSEQ 96-well plate. Per the source publication's procedure: The immunoSEQ output contained only junctional sequences without quality scores, so filtering could not match that applied to full-length reads. To assign V/J genes and CDR3, sequences were annotated against IMGT germline references using PyIR, a Python wrapper for IgBLAST v1.9. Reads were removed for weak V/J assignments (E-value above 1e-6), missing CDR3, stop codons, out-of-frame junctions, or ambiguous translated residues. V3J clonotypes were defined as sequences sharing an identical inferred V gene, J gene, and CDR3 amino acid sequence. Percentage overlap between repertoires was computed as shared unique clonotypes divided by the size of the smaller repertoire. RTK rarefaction, the Chao1 estimator, and Recon v2.1 estimates of unobserved clonotypes were used to assess repertoire richness. Generation probabilities were computed with OLGA for all TCRbeta clonotypes obtained by the gDNA method from several donors. In its TCRdb copy, this immuneACCESS table keeps in-frame sequences only and misses some clones. Where compared with another copy, unresolved V genes explain less than half of these, and the others have no known cause. That table furnishes V, J and clone size, whereas the DNA furnished D and trimming. Recorded for this sample are millions of clones; around nine tenths of them occurred a single time. The ten largest clonotypes hold over 0.12% of the sample.

From a lookup of the germline V gene, CDR1 and CDR2 are SGHRS and YFSETQ. V is shortened by 0 bases, J by 3 bases, and the region joining them spans 10 bases. From the cysteine up to the phenylalanine, the CDR3 has a length of 16 residues. This entry keeps only the CDR3 DNA: 48 bases, framed from base 1. The sequence was collected from a man aged 18 to 30 in good health. Sequencing was performed on naive CD4+ T cells sorted from blood. The cell subset or site label here, explained by the study, means: CD45RA+ positively selected. The rearrangement combines TRBV5-1 with TRBJ2-6; possibly the D gene is TRBD1, per 5 matching bases. The nucleotides are TGCGCCAGCAGCTTGGGGGGCTTTGGTGGGGCCAACGTCCTGACTTTC. This translates into CASSLGGFGGANVLTF. The full variable domain, with segments outside the CDR3 supplied by the reference TRBV5-1 and TRBJ2-6 proteins, appears as KAGVTQTPRYLIKTRGQQVTLSCSPISGHRSVSWYQQTPGQGLQFLFEYFSETQRNKGNFPGRFSGRQFSNSRSEMNVSTLELGDSALYLCASSLGGFGGANVLTFGAGSRLTVL.